This T cell receptor beta chain appears in the sequencing data of a study of control samples from healthy donors and cancer patients. Profiled with immunoSEQ multiplex PCR; TCRdb holds only in-frame clones, not every one. Of 70,000 or so clones in the sample, 75% to 90% were seen once. CDR3 length equals 15 residues. With 2 bases removed from V and 2 bases from J, the gap between germline ends came to 10 bases. Germline CDR1 is MNHNY and CDR2 is SVGAGI (reference sequence). This TCR derives from a man between 50 and 59 years old in good health. The chain joins TRBV6-6 to TRBJ2-1; no definite D call. Sequencing was performed on blood. The CDR3 DNA follows: TGTGCCAGCAGTTACGAACATACAACCTACAATGAGCAGTTCTTC. Its protein is CASSYEHTTYNEQFF.